One sample yielded the 27 T cell receptor beta chains listed below, sequenced in a study of shared clonotypes between healthy human individuals. Sequencing was performed with immunoSEQ multiplex PCR; in TCRdb, only in-frame clones are kept and a portion is missing. The data show about 480,000 clones, approximately 85% seen once. The sample comprised PBMCs. The receptor source for this set is a woman in her thirties or forties in good health. Some clones in this sample may be carry-over from other donors' samples.

The CDR3 spells CASSTYRGMRTEAFF. In DNA form, the CDR3 reads TGTGCCAGCAGCACGTACAGGGGGATGCGCACTGAAGCTTTCTTT. This chain uses TRBV7-6 with TRBJ1-1; the match to TRBD1 covers 8 bases. CDR3 size: 15 residues. Germline loops: CDR1 SGHVS, CDR2 FNYEAQ. With 5 bases clipped from V and 4 bases from J, the junction kept 9 bases outside the gene matches.

The chain recombines TRBV4-1 with TRBJ2-1; D assignment may be TRBD1 or TRBD2 (5 bases each). With 1 base removed from V and 6 bases from J, the gap between germline ends came to 19 bases. The CDR3 is made up of 17 amino acids. CDR1 is MGHRA and CDR2 is YSYEKL in the germline V gene. The CDR3 DNA reads TGCGCCAGCAGCCAAGCTCTGTCACTTCATGGGGGCAATGAGCAGTTCTTC. Encoded protein: CASSQALSLHGGNEQFF.

The chain recombines TRBV5-4 with TRBJ1-1; D may be TRBD1 (6 bases). Germline CDR1 and CDR2: SGHNT and YYREEE (reference sequence). This CDR3 region has 13 residues. With 2 bases removed from V and 3 bases from J, the gap between germline ends came to 8 bases. CDR3 sequence: CASSLGGDTEAFF. For the CDR3, the DNA is TGTGCCAGCAGCTTAGGGGGGGACACTGAAGCTTTCTTT.

The chain employs TRBV7-9 and TRBJ2-2; the D is unclear. Germline CDR1 and CDR2: SEHNR and FQNEAQ (reference sequence). The CDR3 totals 14 residues. V lost 1 base and J lost 7, with 10 bases in between. The CDR3 sequence: CASSLVGSGGELFF. Here the CDR3 DNA reads TGTGCCAGCAGCTTAGTGGGTTCGGGCGGGGAGCTGTTTTTT.

The chain couples TRBV9 to TRBJ2-1; no reliable D call. The CDR3 runs to 16 residues. V was pared by 0 bases and J by 2 bases, with 12 bases between. Germline V gives CDR1 SGDLS, CDR2 YYNGEE. In DNA, the CDR3 is TGTGCCAGCAGCGTAGATTCAGCCTACACCTACAATGAGCAGTTCTTC. Residues: CASSVDSAYTYNEQFF. Looking up the rest from reference TRBV9 and TRBJ2-1 gives the full variable domain: DSGVTQTPKHLITATGQRVTLRCSPRSGDLSVYWYQQSLDQGLQFLIQYYNGEERAKGNILERFSAQQFPDLHSELNLSSLELGDSALYFCASSVDSAYTYNEQFFGPGTRLTVL.

This chain joins TRBV6-4 and TRBJ2-3; D gene ambiguous. Germline CDR1 and CDR2: MRHNA and SNTAGT. V lost 3 bases to trimming and J lost 2 bases, with 12 bases between them. CDR3 length: 15 amino acids. The chain's CDR3 is CASSEGNAHTDTQYF. CDR3 bases: TGTGCCAGCAGTGAGGGGAACGCCCACACAGATACGCAGTATTTT.

The chain joins TRBV14 to TRBJ1-2; D not certain. Trimming removed 0 bases from V and 0 bases from J, with 20 bases in between. From germline, CDR1 is SGHDN and CDR2 FVKESK. This CDR3 comprises 19 residues. CDR3 sequence (DNA): TGTGCCAGCAGCCAAGAGGTCTCAGGACGAAGGACTACTAACTATGGCTACACCTTC. Translation gives CASSQEVSGRRTTNYGYTF.

This chain uses TRBV5-4 with TRBJ2-3; 9 bases are a match to TRBD2. Germline CDR1 SGHNT, CDR2 YYREEE (reference sequence). The V and J ends lost 0 bases and 3 bases, in that order; junction bases with no gene match: 8. The length of the CDR3 is 17 residues. In DNA, the CDR3 is TGTGCCAGCAGCTTGGCGTTAGCGGGAGTAGGGACAGATACGCAGTATTTT. Protein product: CASSLALAGVGTDTQYF.

This chain connects TRBV29-1 to TRBJ2-1; D may correspond to TRBD1 or TRBD2 (5 bases each). Trimming left V 7 bases short and J 3 bases short, with 13 bases between. The germline V gene has CDR1 SQVTM and CDR2 ANQGSEA. The CDR3 runs 13 residues. Here the CDR3 DNA reads TGCAGCGCCCGGGGCGGTGGCTACAATGAGCAGTTCTTC. Protein: CSARGGGYNEQFF.

This clone was detected only a few times. The rearrangement links TRBV29-1 to TRBJ2-5; TRBD1 aligns across 10 bases. The J call may be incorrect, as the DNA end agrees better with TRBJ2-7. CDR1 and CDR2 (germline): SQVTM, ANQGSEA. This CDR3 contains 14 residues. The CDR3 reads CSVVTDRGFYEQYF. CDR3 sequence (DNA): TGCAGCGTTGTAACGGACAGGGGGTTCTACGAGCAGTACTTC.

This clone was recorded only once. This sequence joins TRBV29-1 and TRBJ2-5, with 13 bases lining up with TRBD2. The end of the DNA fits TRBJ2-7 better, so the J call may be wrong. The CDR3 totals 15 residues. Germline assignment: CDR1 SQVTM and CDR2 ANQGSEA. The CDR3 DNA reads as TGCAGCGTAGCCCCGGGACTAGCGGGGTCCTACGAGCAGTACTTC. Its protein is CSVAPGLAGSYEQYF.

This chain connects TRBV19 to TRBJ1-1; D is uncertain. In germline, CDR1 is LNHDA, CDR2 SQIVND (reference sequence). Trimming took 2 bases from V and 1 from J, leaving 5 bases between them. This CDR3 region has 13 residues. The chain's CDR3 is CASSITENTEAFF. Here the CDR3 DNA reads TGTGCCAGTAGTATAACAGAGAACACTGAAGCTTTCTTT.

V and J are TRBV5-1 and TRBJ2-1; 13 positions agree with TRBD2. The CDR3 has 17 residues. With 3 bases clipped from V and 7 bases from J, the junction kept 10 bases outside the gene matches. The germline V gene encodes CDR1 SGHRS and CDR2 YFSETQ. CDR3 nucleotides: TGCGCCAGCAGCTCGGGGACTAGCGGGACTTATAATAATGAGCAGTTCTTC. Its protein product is CASSSGTSGTYNNEQFF.

The CDR3 sequence: CASSNPTGGSYGYTF. The CDR3 DNA follows: TGTGCCAGTAGTAATCCGACAGGAGGGAGCTATGGCTACACCTTC. The chain recombines TRBV19 with TRBJ1-2, with D maybe TRBD1 (6 bases). Germline lookup yields CDR1 LNHDA and CDR2 SQIVND (reference sequence). The CDR3 length is 15 residues. Trimming removed 4 bases at V and 4 bases at J, with 16 bases between.

The DNA of the CDR3 is TGTGCCACCAGCAGAGATAGAATGAGGGATCAGCCCCAGCATTTT. Translating it yields CATSRDRMRDQPQHF. This chain links TRBV15 with TRBJ1-5, with D unresolved. CDR1 and CDR2 (germline): LNHNV, YYDKDF (reference sequence). V lost 0 bases, J lost 5 bases, and 11 bases lay in between. This CDR3 has 15 amino acids.

This clone was seen a few times. The chain carries TRBV14 and TRBJ2-7; weak D call: TRBD1 (5 bases). Germline V gene data show CDR1 as SGHDN and CDR2 as FVKESK. This CDR3 contains 14 residues. V was cut by 3 bases and J by 4 bases, with 13 bases left in between. This CDR3 reads CASSQQGYLYEQYF. CDR3 DNA: TGTGCCAGCAGCCAGCAGGGATATCTTTACGAGCAGTACTTC.

With respect to this clone: A much bigger clone sits one base away, suggesting this may be a read error. The genes are TRBV7-3 and TRBJ2-1; TRBD1 matches at 9 bases. Germline V gene sequence: CDR1 SGHTA, CDR2 FQGTGA. There are 15 residues in the CDR3. The V segment lost 5 bases and the J segment 4 bases; nucleotides outside the gene matches: 6. CDR3 protein: CASSARDRVYNEQFF. In DNA, the CDR3 is TGTGCCAGCAGCGCCCGGGACAGGGTGTACAATGAGCAGTTCTTC.

CDR3 in DNA: TGTGCCAGCAGTCAACCCCGGGACAGAGGCACTGAAGCTTTCTTT. Encoded protein: CASSQPRDRGTEAFF. The chain carries TRBV6-6 and TRBJ1-1; 7 bases align to TRBD1. Germline CDR1 reads MNHNY; CDR2 reads SVGAGI (reference sequence). V shed 5 bases, J shed 4 bases, and the junction held 10 bases outside the gene matches. The CDR3 length is 15 residues.

The chain recombines TRBV7-9 with TRBJ2-5; D remains unclear. The CDR3 totals 14 residues. CDR1 and CDR2 from the germline V gene are SEHNR and FQNEAQ (reference sequence). Trimming took 2 bases from V and 1 from J, leaving 8 bases between them. In DNA form, the CDR3 reads TGTGCCAGCAGCTTACCCGGGTCCCAAGAGACCCAGTACTTC. Its translation is CASSLPGSQETQYF.

In the case of this clone: A much larger clone is a single base away; this may be a read error. Other DNA variants within this sample encode the same CDR3. The chain uses TRBV5-6 and TRBJ2-3, with D uncertain. CDR3 length: 12 residues. Trimming stripped 2 bases from V and 0 bases from J, with 1 base between. Germline assignment: CDR1 SGHDT and CDR2 YYEEEE. The CDR3 loop reads CASSFSTDTQYF. The CDR3 DNA is TGTGCCAGCAGCTTCAGCACAGATACGCAGTATTTT.

CDR3 nucleotides: TGTGCCAGCAGCTTAGGGCCAGACCGTCGCTCTGGAAACACCATATATTTT. Its protein is CASSLGPDRRSGNTIYF. This chain links TRBV7-9 with TRBJ1-3, with D uncertain. The length of the CDR3 is 17 residues. Deletions cut 1 base from V and 0 bases from J, with 13 bases between. CDR1 is SEHNR and CDR2 is FQNEAQ in the germline V gene (reference sequence).

The V and J genes are TRBV19 and TRBJ1-5; D unclear. The V gene's germline CDR1 is LNHDA and CDR2 SQIVND (reference sequence). V was cut by 0 bases and J by 7 bases, with 7 bases left in between. The CDR3 runs 13 residues. This chain's CDR3 is CASSIERAQPQHF. The DNA for the CDR3 is TGTGCCAGTAGTATAGAGCGGGCGCAGCCCCAGCATTTT.

This clone came up once. This chain uses TRBV14 with TRBJ2-7; 8 bases map to TRBD2. The CDR3 is made up of 13 amino acids. Per germline, CDR1 SGHDN and CDR2 FVKESK. The trim removed 1 base at V and 6 bases at J, leaving 2 bases unmatched. In DNA form, the CDR3 reads TGTGCCAGCAGCCAAGTGCTAGCGGGCGAGCAGTACTTC. Protein sequence: CASSQVLAGEQYF.

The chain uses TRBV2 and TRBJ1-5; D perhaps matches TRBD1 (5 bases). V lost 5 bases to trimming and J lost 5 bases, with 13 bases between them. The length of the CDR3 is 14 residues. Germline CDR1 is SNHLY and CDR2 is FYNNEI. The CDR3 coding sequence is TGTGCCAGCAGTATGGGGCGAGTTGATCAGCCCCAGCATTTT. This codes for CASSMGRVDQPQHF.

CDR3 amino acids: CASSPDGTRAYEQYF. The CDR3 DNA reads TGTGCCAGCTCACCGGATGGGACAAGAGCCTACGAGCAGTACTTC. The chain recombines TRBV18 with TRBJ2-7, with a tentative D call TRBD1 (6 bases). Trimming cost V 3 bases and J 2 bases, with 14 bases left between them. Germline-derived CDR1 and CDR2 are KGHSH and LQKENI. The CDR3 loop spans 15 amino acids.

The rearrangement joins TRBV2 to TRBJ2-5; D may be TRBD2 (7 bases). The CDR3 runs to 14 residues. Germline assignment: CDR1 SNHLY and CDR2 FYNNEI. Trimming cost V 1 base and J 5 bases, with 11 bases left between them. DNA for the CDR3: TGTGCCAGCAGTGAAGAAGGGGGAGGGGAGACCCAGTACTTC. As protein: CASSEEGGGETQYF.

This clone was counted a few times. Other DNA sequences within the sample encode an identical CDR3. The CDR3 coding sequence is TGTGCCAGCAGTCGGACAGCAAGCAATCAGCCCCAGCATTTT. Residues: CASSRTASNQPQHF. The rearrangement uses TRBV28 and TRBJ1-5, with D perhaps matching TRBD1 (6 bases). Trimming removed 5 bases at V and 1 base at J, with 9 bases between. Per germline, CDR1 MDHEN and CDR2 SYDVKM. The CDR3 is 14 residues long.